This T cell receptor beta chain was captured in a study of shared clonotypes between healthy human individuals. This clone has ten or more counts. Germline lookup yields CDR1 KGHSH and CDR2 LQKENI. Unmatched junction bases numbered 3, after V lost 5 bases and J lost 3 bases. This CDR3 contains 13 residues. TCRdb's table, derived via immunoSEQ multiplex PCR, lists solely in-frame clones and lacks some. The table includes 600,000 to 800,000 clones, around 77% detected once. The chain has TRBV18 and TRBJ2-7; 8 nucleotides line up with TRBD2. The specimen was memory CD4+ T cells sorted from blood. Subset denoted: CD45RA-negative fraction. The clonotype was recovered from a woman aged 25-40 years in good health. CDR3 nucleotide sequence: TGTGCCAGCTCAAAGGGACTAGGCTACGAGCAGTACTTC. As protein: CASSKGLGYEQYF.